The clone carrying this TCR beta chain was recorded at least ten times. What it recognizes is unknown. The entry originates in a study of spatial heterogeneity in lung cancer. Across the whole study: TCR and UMI combinations that were unique each appeared, on average, more than ten times in raw reads.

Study-wide results and limits: There were more appearances of ubiquitous expanded tumor TCRs in blood at resection than at follow-up.

TCRdb passed the 5' RACE reads through MiXCR, listing each CDR3 protein once. The sample records about 38,000 distinct CDR3 sequences, around 7.2% being singletons. The time point: sample taken at primary tumor resection. Researchers sequenced whole RNA taken from tumor, nontumor lung or frozen PBMC without sorting. The ends were cut back, 4 bases at V and 7 bases at J, with 11 bases in the middle. In germline, CDR1 is LGHDT, CDR2 YNNKEL (reference sequence). The CDR3 is made up of 13 amino acids. This TCR derives from a male donor with early-stage non-small cell lung cancer. The chain joins TRBV3-1 to TRBJ1-5, with D possibly matching TRBD1 (5 bases). Source: PBMCs, taken at surgery. CDR3 in DNA: TGTGCCAGCAGCCGAGTTCGGGGGCAGCCCCAGCATTTT. This gives the protein CASSRVRGQPQHF.